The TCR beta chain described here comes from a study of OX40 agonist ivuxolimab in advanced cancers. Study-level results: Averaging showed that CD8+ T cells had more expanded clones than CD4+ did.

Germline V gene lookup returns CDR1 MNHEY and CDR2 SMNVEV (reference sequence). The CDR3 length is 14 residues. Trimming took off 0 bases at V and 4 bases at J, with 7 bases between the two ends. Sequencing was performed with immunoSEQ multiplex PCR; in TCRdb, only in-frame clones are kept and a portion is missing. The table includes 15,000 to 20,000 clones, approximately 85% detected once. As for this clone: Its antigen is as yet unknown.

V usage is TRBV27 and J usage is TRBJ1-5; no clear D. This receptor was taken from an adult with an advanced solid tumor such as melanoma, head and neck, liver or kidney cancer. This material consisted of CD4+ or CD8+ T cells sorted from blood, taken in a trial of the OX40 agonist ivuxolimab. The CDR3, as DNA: TGTGCCAGCAGTTTATCGGGCGGGAATCAGCCCCAGCATTTT. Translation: CASSLSGGNQPQHF.